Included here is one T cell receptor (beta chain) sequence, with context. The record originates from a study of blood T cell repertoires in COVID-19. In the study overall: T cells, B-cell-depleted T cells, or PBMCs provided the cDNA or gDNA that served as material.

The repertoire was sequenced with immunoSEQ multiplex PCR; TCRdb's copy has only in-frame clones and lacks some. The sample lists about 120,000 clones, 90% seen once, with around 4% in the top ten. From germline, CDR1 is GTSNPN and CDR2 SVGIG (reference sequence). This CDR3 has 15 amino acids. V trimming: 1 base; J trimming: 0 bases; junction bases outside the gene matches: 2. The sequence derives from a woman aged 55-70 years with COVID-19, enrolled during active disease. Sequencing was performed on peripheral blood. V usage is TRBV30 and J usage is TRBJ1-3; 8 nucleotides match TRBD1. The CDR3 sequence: CAWSADRGSGNTIYF. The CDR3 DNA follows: TGTGCCTGGAGTGCTGACAGGGGCTCTGGAAACACCATATATTTT.